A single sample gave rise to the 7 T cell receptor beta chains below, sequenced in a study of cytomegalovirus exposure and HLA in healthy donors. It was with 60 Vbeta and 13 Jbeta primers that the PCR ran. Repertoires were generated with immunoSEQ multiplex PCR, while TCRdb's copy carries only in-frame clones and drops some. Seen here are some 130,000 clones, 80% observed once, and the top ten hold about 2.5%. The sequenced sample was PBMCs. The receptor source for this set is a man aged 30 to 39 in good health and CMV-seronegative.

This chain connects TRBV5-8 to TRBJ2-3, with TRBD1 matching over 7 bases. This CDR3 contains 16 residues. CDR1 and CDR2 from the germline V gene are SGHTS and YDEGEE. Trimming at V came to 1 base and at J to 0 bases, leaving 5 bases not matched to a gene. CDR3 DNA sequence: TGTGCCAGCAGCTTGCAGGACAGGCCGAGCACAGATACGCAGTATTTT. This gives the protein CASSLQDRPSTDTQYF.

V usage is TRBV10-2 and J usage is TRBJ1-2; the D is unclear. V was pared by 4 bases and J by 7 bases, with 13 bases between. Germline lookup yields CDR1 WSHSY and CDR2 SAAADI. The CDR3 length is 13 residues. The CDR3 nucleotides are TGCGCCAGCAGTGCCCCGGGGTATGGTGGCTACACCTTC. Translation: CASSAPGYGGYTF.

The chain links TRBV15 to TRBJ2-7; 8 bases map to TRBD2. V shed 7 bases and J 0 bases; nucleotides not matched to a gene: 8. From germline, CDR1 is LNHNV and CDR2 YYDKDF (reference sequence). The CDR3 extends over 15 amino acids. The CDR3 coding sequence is TGTGCCACCACCACTCTAGCGGGCGACTCCTACGAGCAGTACTTC. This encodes CATTTLAGDSYEQYF.

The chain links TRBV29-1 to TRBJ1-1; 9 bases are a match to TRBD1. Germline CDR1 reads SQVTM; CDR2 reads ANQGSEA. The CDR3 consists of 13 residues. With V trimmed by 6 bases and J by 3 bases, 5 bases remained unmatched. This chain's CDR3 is CSVGGTGYTEAFF. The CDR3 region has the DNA TGCAGCGTGGGGGGGACAGGGTACACTGAAGCTTTCTTT.

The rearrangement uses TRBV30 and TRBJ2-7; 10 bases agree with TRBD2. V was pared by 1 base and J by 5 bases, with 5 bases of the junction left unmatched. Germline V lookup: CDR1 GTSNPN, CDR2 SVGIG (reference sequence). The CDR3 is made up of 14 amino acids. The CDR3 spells CAWSATSGLNEQYF. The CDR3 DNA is TGTGCCTGGAGTGCGACTAGCGGGTTAAACGAGCAGTACTTC.

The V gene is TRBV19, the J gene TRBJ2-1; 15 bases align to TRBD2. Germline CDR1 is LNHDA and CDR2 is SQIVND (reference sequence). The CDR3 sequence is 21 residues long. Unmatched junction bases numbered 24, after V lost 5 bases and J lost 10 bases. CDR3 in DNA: TGTGCCAGTAGTCCCCGGTCGCCGGGACTAGCGGGAGGCCCCATCTGGGGGGAGCAGTTCTTC. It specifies CASSPRSPGLAGGPIWGEQFF.

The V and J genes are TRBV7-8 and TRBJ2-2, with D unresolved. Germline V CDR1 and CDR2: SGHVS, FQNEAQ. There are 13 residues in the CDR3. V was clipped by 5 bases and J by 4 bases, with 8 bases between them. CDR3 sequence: CASSLRGTGELFF. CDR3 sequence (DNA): TGTGCCAGCAGCCTACGAGGCACCGGGGAGCTGTTTTTT. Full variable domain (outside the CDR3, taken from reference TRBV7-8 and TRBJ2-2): GAGVSQSPRYKVAKRGQDVALRCDPISGHVSLFWYQQALGQGPEFLTYFQNEAQLDKSGLPSDRFFAERPEGSVSTLKIQRTQQEDSAVYLCASSLRGTGELFFGEGSRLTVL.